The 11 T cell receptor beta chains below all came from one sample that was sequenced in a study of blood T cell repertoires in COVID-19. Only in-frame clones appear in the TCRdb table, and some are missing; sequencing was by immunoSEQ multiplex PCR. The sample includes 110,000 to 150,000 clones, 80% to 85% of them seen just once. Sequenced sample: peripheral blood. The receptors come from a human donor in a cohort sampled during active COVID-19.

The V and J genes are TRBV11-2 and TRBJ2-5; 8 nucleotides match TRBD2. Trimming at V came to 1 base and at J to 5 bases, leaving 6 bases not matched to a gene. This CDR3 is 15 amino acids long. CDR1 is SGHAT, CDR2 FQNNGV, per germline. CDR3 amino acids: CASSLVLAGRETQYF. In DNA form, the CDR3 reads TGTGCCAGCAGCTTAGTCCTAGCGGGTCGGGAGACCCAGTACTTC.

This sequence joins TRBV5-1 and TRBJ2-7, with 9 bases matching TRBD1. V lost 1 base and J lost 6; bases outside the gene matches: 8. Germline CDR1 is SGHRS and CDR2 is YFSETQ. The CDR3 spans 15 residues. CDR3 in DNA: TGCGCCAGCAGCTTGATGCCGGGACAGGGCCTCGAGCAGTACTTC. Translating it yields CASSLMPGQGLEQYF.

The chain couples TRBV5-1 to TRBJ2-6, with D possibly being TRBD1 (7 bases). With 6 bases removed from V and 0 bases from J, the gap between germline ends came to 13 bases. The CDR3 totals 16 residues. In germline, CDR1 is SGHRS, CDR2 YFSETQ. Here the CDR3 reads CASTGGQSSGANVLTF. CDR3 coding DNA: TGCGCCAGCACCGGGGGACAGAGCTCTGGGGCCAACGTCCTGACTTTC.

The rearrangement links TRBV6-5 to TRBJ2-3; the match to TRBD1 covers 7 bases. This CDR3 region has 14 residues. Germline CDR1 is MNHEY and CDR2 is SVGAGI. Trimming cost V 6 bases and J 0 bases; bases outside gene matches: 3. The CDR3 protein is CASRDRFSTDTQYF. In nucleotides, the CDR3 is TGTGCCAGCAGGGACAGGTTTAGCACAGATACGCAGTATTTT.

DNA of the CDR3: TGTGCTAGTGGTTTCGCCCACGAACAAAAGCGAAGGGAGCAGTACTTC. Residues: CASGFAHEQKRREQYF. The chain combines TRBV12-5 with TRBJ2-7; D is undetermined. The CDR3 has 16 amino acids. V lost 3 bases to trimming and J lost 7 bases, with 22 bases between them. Per germline, CDR1 LGHNT and CDR2 FRNRAP.

This clone has only one observation. The chain combines TRBV11-2 with TRBJ2-7; perhaps TRBD2 as D (6 bases). Trimming took 1 base from V and 4 from J, leaving 11 bases between them. The CDR3 contains 14 residues. CDR1 and CDR2 from the germline V gene are SGHAT and FQNNGV. The CDR3 here is CASSLVFGGYEQYF. In DNA, the CDR3 is TGTGCCAGCAGCTTAGTTTTCGGGGGTTACGAGCAGTACTTC.

The V gene is TRBV21-1, the J gene TRBJ1-1; the table's D call TRBD1 went unverified against the DNA. TRBV21-1 is a pseudogene. The CDR3 runs to 15 residues. The CDR3: CASSKVDTLNTEAFF. The DNA for the CDR3 is TGTGCCAGCAGCAAAGTGGACACCCTGAACACTGAAGCTTTCTTT.

The genes are TRBV15 and TRBJ1-5; 7 positions agree with TRBD1. The V and J ends lost 5 bases and 9 bases, in that order; junction bases with no gene match: 7. CDR3 length: 13 residues. The V gene's germline CDR1 is LNHNV and CDR2 YYDKDF (reference sequence). CDR3 nucleotide sequence: TGTGCCACCAGCCCGGACAGGACATTGCCCCAGCATTTT. Translation: CATSPDRTLPQHF.

J is TRBJ2-1 and V is TRBV19; 7 bases line up with TRBD1. The V gene end was trimmed by 6 bases and the J gene end by 7 bases; junction bases not matched to a gene: 9. From germline, CDR1 is LNHDA and CDR2 SQIVND (reference sequence). This CDR3 comprises 14 residues. The CDR3 coding sequence is TGTGCCAGTAGGTTCGCAGGGGGACGGAATGAGCAGTTCTTC. Translating gives CASRFAGGRNEQFF.

The J gene is TRBJ2-2, the V gene TRBV29-1; 7 bases align to TRBD1. Losses at the gene ends were 7 bases for V and 2 bases for J; bases not matched to a gene: 7. Germline V gene data show CDR1 as SQVTM and CDR2 as ANQGSEA. This CDR3 has 14 residues. CDR3 sequence (DNA): TGCAGCGCCTACGGGACAGACAACACCGGGGAGCTGTTTTTT. Translated: CSAYGTDNTGELFF.

The chain recombines TRBV14 with TRBJ1-4; 11 bases align to TRBD1. This CDR3 has 17 residues. Germline V lookup: CDR1 SGHDN, CDR2 FVKESK. V trimming: 4 bases; J trimming: 8 bases; junction bases outside the gene matches: 12. Here the CDR3 DNA reads TGTGCCAGCAGCCGAAGGACAGGGGGCATGGGTGGGGAAAAACTGTTTTTT. This codes for CASSRRTGGMGGEKLFF.